One sample yielded the 26 T cell receptor beta chains listed below, sequenced in a study of blood T cell repertoires in COVID-19. Clones were read by immunoSEQ multiplex PCR, and TCRdb kept only the in-frame ones, dropping some. The top ten hold 15% to 20% of the sample, which has 85,000 to 100,000 clones, 84% seen once. Sequencing input: peripheral blood. These TCRs come from an older woman with acute or convalescent COVID-19.

The rearrangement links TRBV7-3 to TRBJ2-3; TRBD2 agrees at 7 bases. Germline CDR1 SGHTA, CDR2 FQGTGA. This CDR3 comprises 15 residues. V trimming: 6 bases; J trimming: 2 bases; junction bases outside the gene matches: 8. DNA of the CDR3: TGTGCCAGCAGTCCTTCAGCGGGGACCACAGATACGCAGTATTTT. Protein: CASSPSAGTTDTQYF.

This clone has a handful of counts. V usage is TRBV27 and J usage is TRBJ1-1; D gene ambiguous. The CDR3 is 14 amino acids. Per the germline V gene, CDR1 is MNHEY and CDR2 is SMNVEV (reference sequence). V lost 3 bases, J lost 1 base, and 9 bases lay in between. CDR3 bases: TGTGCCAGCAGTTTTTCCGTTAGGAACACTGAAGCTTTCTTT. The encoded protein is CASSFSVRNTEAFF.

This rearrangement joins TRBV6-2 or TRBV6-3 to TRBJ1-5; D call uncertain. V was shortened by 6 bases and J by 2 bases, with 14 bases between the two germline ends. This CDR3 is built from 15 residues. Germline V lookup: CDR1 MNHEY, CDR2 SVGEGT. CDR3 loop: CASSRTALGNQPQHF. In DNA form, the CDR3 reads TGTGCCAGCAGCCGGACTGCTCTGGGCAATCAGCCCCAGCATTTT.

A few counts support this clone. The chain is built from TRBV11-2 and TRBJ2-3; possible D gene TRBD2, 6 bases. The CDR3 length is 14 residues. CDR1 is SGHAT and CDR2 is FQNNGV in the germline V gene. Trimming stripped 7 bases from V and 0 bases from J, with 11 bases between. The CDR3 region is CASTAGTSTDTQYF. The CDR3 DNA follows: TGTGCCAGCACGGCCGGGACTAGCACAGATACGCAGTATTTT.

V and J are TRBV4-2 and TRBJ2-1; 8 nucleotides line up with TRBD1. Germline values: CDR1 LGHNA, CDR2 YNFKEQ. Germline trimming cut 5 bases from V and 9 bases from J; bases unmatched to any gene: 12. CDR3 length equals 15 residues. In DNA, the CDR3 is TGTGCCAGCAGCGACCGCGACAGGGGTCCTGTTGAGCAGTTCTTC. Translated: CASSDRDRGPVEQFF.

The rearrangement links TRBV30 to TRBJ2-7; perhaps TRBD1 as D (5 bases). The germline V gene encodes CDR1 GTSNPN and CDR2 SVGIG (reference sequence). Trimming left V 1 base short and J 1 base short, with 5 bases between. CDR3 size: 12 residues. The DNA for the CDR3 is TGTGCCTGGAGTGCAGGGTCCTACGAGCAGTACTTC. Protein sequence: CAWSAGSYEQYF.

V is TRBV2 and J is TRBJ2-5; D might be TRBD1 (6 bases). The ends were cut back, 6 bases at V and 5 bases at J, with 13 bases in the middle. There are 13 residues in the CDR3. Germline loops: CDR1 SNHLY, CDR2 FYNNEI. DNA of the CDR3: TGTGCCAGCAGCGACCAGGGGTTTGAGACCCAGTACTTC. Translating gives CASSDQGFETQYF.

The rearrangement joins TRBV30 to TRBJ1-5; D unresolved. Trimming left V 1 base short and J 0 bases short, with 4 bases between. The CDR3 consists of 13 residues. CDR1 GTSNPN and CDR2 SVGIG come from the germline V gene (reference sequence). The CDR3 region has the DNA TGTGCCTGGAGTGGAGGTAGCAATCAGCCCCAGCATTTT. This translates into CAWSGGSNQPQHF.

The chain joins TRBV9 to TRBJ1-2; 9 bases fit TRBD1. The junction had 5 bases not matched to a gene; V was cut back by 3 bases and J by 8 bases. The germline V gene has CDR1 SGDLS and CDR2 YYNGEE. The CDR3 is 13 amino acids. CDR3 DNA: TGTGCCAGCAGCGACAGGGGGCTAAGAGGCTACACCTTC. Protein: CASSDRGLRGYTF.

The sample holds one count of this clone. The J gene is TRBJ2-7, the V gene TRBV11-3; TRBD2 matches 9 bases. After removal of 0 bases from V and 1 base from J, the junction contained 1 base not matched to a gene. Germline CDR1 and CDR2: SGHNT and YENEEA. This CDR3 spans 15 amino acids. CDR3 DNA sequence: TGTGCCAGCAGCTTAGATAGCGGGGGATCCTACGAGCAGTACTTC. This translates into CASSLDSGGSYEQYF.

The rearrangement joins TRBV5-1 to TRBJ2-1; 9 bases fit TRBD2. The V and J ends lost 4 bases and 0 bases, in that order; junction bases with no gene match: 20. CDR1 and CDR2 from the germline V gene are SGHRS and YFSETQ. There are 21 residues in the CDR3. CDR3 protein: CASSQPHPAGGLRSSYNEQFF. DNA for the CDR3: TGCGCCAGCAGCCAGCCCCACCCAGCGGGGGGCCTAAGAAGCTCCTACAATGAGCAGTTCTTC.

The chain uses TRBV6-6 and TRBJ1-6, with 7 positions matching TRBD1. J gave up 6 bases and V 0 bases, and 2 bases lay outside the gene matches. Per the germline V gene, CDR1 is MNHNY and CDR2 is SVGAGI (reference sequence). CDR3 size: 15 residues. The CDR3 spells CASSYSGDSNSPLHF. The CDR3 DNA is TGTGCCAGCAGTTACTCAGGGGACAGTAATTCACCCCTCCACTTT.

CDR3 region: CASSGEIGTEAFF. DNA for the CDR3: TGTGCCAGCAGTGGAGAGATCGGCACTGAAGCTTTCTTT. V gene TRBV2 combines with J gene TRBJ1-1, with D hard to call. Germline-derived CDR1 and CDR2 are SNHLY and FYNNEI. This CDR3 spans 13 amino acids. V shed 4 bases and J shed 4 bases, with 10 bases lying between them. Using reference TRBV2 and TRBJ1-1 for the parts outside the CDR3, the full variable domain is EPEVTQTPSHQVTQMGQEVILRCVPISNHLYFYWYRQILGQKVEFLVSFYNNEISEKSEIFDDQFSVERPDGSNFTLKIRSTKLEDSAMYFCASSGEIGTEAFFGQGTRLTVV.

The gene calls are TRBV29-1 and TRBJ2-5; 10 bases match TRBD2. The CDR3 runs 19 residues. Germline V CDR1 and CDR2: SQVTM, ANQGSEA. V was pared by 1 base and J by 4 bases, with 18 bases of the junction left unmatched. The CDR3 loop is CSVEAEGSGGPTGGETQYF. The CDR3, as DNA: TGCAGCGTTGAAGCGGAGGGTAGCGGGGGGCCGACCGGGGGAGAGACCCAGTACTTC.

This clone was seen a handful of times. This rearrangement joins TRBV5-6 to TRBJ1-3, with D perhaps TRBD1 (6 bases). CDR1 and CDR2 (germline): SGHDT, YYEEEE. This CDR3 is built from 15 residues. The V end lost 4 bases, the J end lost 2 bases, and 13 bases lay between the germline ends. CDR3: CASSVQGSAGNTIYF. DNA of the CDR3: TGTGCCAGCAGCGTACAGGGTTCCGCTGGAAACACCATATATTTT.

The CDR3 DNA follows: TGTGCCAGCAGTTTACCCGGGACACTCAACACTGAAGCTTTCTTT. Translated: CASSLPGTLNTEAFF. This rearrangement joins TRBV28 to TRBJ1-1, with D possibly matching TRBD1 (6 bases). Germline V gene data show CDR1 as MDHEN and CDR2 as SYDVKM. Trimming pared 2 bases from V and 2 bases from J, leaving 12 bases between. This CDR3 contains 15 residues.

The genes are TRBV7-9 and TRBJ1-4, with 8 bases that match TRBD1. J was trimmed by 8 bases and V by 5 bases; bases with no gene match: 10. The CDR3 covers 15 residues. Germline CDR1 and CDR2: SEHNR and FQNEAQ (reference sequence). CDR3 protein: CASSPGGQGLEKLFF. The DNA of the CDR3 is TGTGCCAGCAGCCCCGGAGGACAGGGTTTAGAAAAACTGTTTTTT.

The V and J genes are TRBV3-1 (or the pseudogene TRBV3-2) and TRBJ2-7, with D perhaps matching TRBD2 (5 bases). This CDR3 is 13 amino acids long. The germline CDR1 and CDR2 sequences are LGHDT and YNNKEL (reference sequence). V lost 1 base and J lost 7, with 11 bases in between. As DNA, the CDR3 is TGTGCCAGCAGCCAAGGAGGCCCGGGGGAGCAGTACTTC. Its protein product is CASSQGGPGEQYF.

The rearrangement joins TRBV6-5 to TRBJ1-3; D is unclear. The length of the CDR3 is 14 residues. V lost 4 bases to trimming and J lost 7 bases, with 14 bases between them. The germline CDR1 and CDR2 sequences are MNHEY and SVGAGI. The CDR3 nucleotides are TGTGCCAGCAGTTCCCACAGTAGTTTTAACACCATATATTTT. Its translation: CASSSHSSFNTIYF.

The rearrangement links TRBV11-3 to TRBJ1-4; no firm D call. The germline gives CDR1 SGHNT, CDR2 YENEEA. V was clipped by 5 bases and J by 8 bases, with 12 bases between them. The CDR3 has 13 amino acids. Here the CDR3 DNA reads TGTGCCAGCAGCGGCGGGTATCGGGAAAAACTGTTTTTT. This translates into CASSGGYREKLFF.

The rearrangement uses TRBV4-1 and TRBJ2-1; possibly TRBD2 for D (6 bases). Trimming cost V 2 bases and J 3 bases, with 14 bases left between them. There are 16 residues in the CDR3. CDR1 MGHRA and CDR2 YSYEKL come from the germline V gene. DNA for the CDR3: TGCGCCAGCAGCCAACATTCAGGGAGGATCTACAATGAGCAGTTCTTC. This encodes CASSQHSGRIYNEQFF.

CDR3: CASRRTTAQETQYF. The CDR3, as DNA: TGTGCCAGCAGACGAACGACAGCCCAAGAGACCCAGTACTTC. The chain joins TRBV11-2 to TRBJ2-5; D may be TRBD1 (5 bases). The V end was cut by 6 bases, the J end by 1 base, with 12 bases between. This CDR3 has 14 amino acids. CDR1 is SGHAT, CDR2 FQNNGV, per germline.

The gene calls are TRBV21-1 and TRBJ2-2; the table names TRBD1, a call not compared with the DNA. TRBV21-1 represents a pseudogene. This CDR3 spans 18 amino acids. CDR3 protein: CASSKWDRAETNTGELFF. The CDR3 DNA reads as TGTGCCAGCAGCAAGTGGGACAGGGCGGAAACGAACACCGGGGAGCTGTTTTTT.

The rearrangement joins TRBV3-1 (or the pseudogene TRBV3-2) to TRBJ2-2; D might be TRBD2 (7 bases). The CDR3 extends over 16 amino acids. The V gene's germline CDR1 is LGHDT and CDR2 YNNKEL (reference sequence). Trimming took 3 bases from V and 3 from J, leaving 14 bases between them. The CDR3 is CASSHLGGLDTGELFF. CDR3 nucleotide sequence: TGTGCCAGCAGCCATCTGGGGGGGCTCGACACCGGGGAGCTGTTTTTT.

About this clone itself: Mismatch with germline at one junction end may stem from a read error. The V and J genes are TRBV6-2 or TRBV6-3 and TRBJ2-1, with 8 bases identical to TRBD1. CDR1 and CDR2 from the germline V gene are MNHEY and SVGEGT. The CDR3 extends over 13 amino acids. CDR3 region: CASSSGTGNGQFF. Written as DNA, the CDR3 is TGTGCCAGCAGCTCCGGGACAGGCAATGGGCAGTTCTTC.

The chain recombines TRBV6-2 or TRBV6-3 with TRBJ2-5; D possibly corresponds to TRBD2 (6 bases). The ends were cut back, 5 bases at V and 6 bases at J, with 13 bases in the middle. Germline CDR1 reads MNHEY; CDR2 reads SVGEGT. This CDR3 comprises 13 residues. The CDR3 DNA reads TGTGCCAGCAGTCAGACTAGGTGGAAGACCCAGTACTTC. This translates into CASSQTRWKTQYF.